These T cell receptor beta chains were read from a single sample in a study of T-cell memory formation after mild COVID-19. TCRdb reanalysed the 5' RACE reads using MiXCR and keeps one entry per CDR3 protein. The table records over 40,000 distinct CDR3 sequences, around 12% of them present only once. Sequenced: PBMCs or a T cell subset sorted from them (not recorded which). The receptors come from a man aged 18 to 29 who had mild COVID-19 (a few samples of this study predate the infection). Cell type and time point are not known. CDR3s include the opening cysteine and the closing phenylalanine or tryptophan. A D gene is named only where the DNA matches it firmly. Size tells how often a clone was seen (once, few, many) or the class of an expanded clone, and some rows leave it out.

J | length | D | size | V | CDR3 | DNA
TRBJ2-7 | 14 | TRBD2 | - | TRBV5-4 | CASRSGTSSSEQYF | TGTGCCAGCAGATCCGGGACTAGCTCTTCCGAGCAGTACTTC
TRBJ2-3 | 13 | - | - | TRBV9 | CASSVGTYYTQYF | TGTGCCAGCAGCGTAGGGACCTACTACACGCAGTATTTT
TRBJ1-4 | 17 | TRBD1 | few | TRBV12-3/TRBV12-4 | CASSPGQGLATNEKLFF | TGTGCCAGCAGTCCGGGACAGGGGCTAGCAACTAATGAAAAACTGTTTTTT
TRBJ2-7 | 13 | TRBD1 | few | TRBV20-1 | CSAMGTGGAEQYF | TGCAGTGCCATGGGGACAGGGGGCGCCGAGCAGTACTTC
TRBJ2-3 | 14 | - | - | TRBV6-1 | CASTRGGAGDTQYF | TGTGCCAGCACTAGAGGGGGGGCCGGAGATACGCAGTATTTT
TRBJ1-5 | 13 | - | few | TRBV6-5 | CASSTTSTQPQHF | TGTGCCAGCAGCACGACCTCCACCCAGCCCCAGCATTTT
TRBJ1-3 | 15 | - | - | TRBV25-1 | CASSEHGDSGNTIYF | TGTGCCAGCAGTGAACACGGCGACTCTGGAAACACCATATATTTT
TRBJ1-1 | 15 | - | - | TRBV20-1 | CSAGRGLGASTEAFF | TGCAGTGCCGGGAGGGGCTTGGGAGCGAGCACTGAAGCTTTCTTT
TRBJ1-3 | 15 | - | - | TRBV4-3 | CASSQDGADGNTIYF | TGCGCCAGCAGCCAAGATGGGGCGGATGGAAACACCATATATTTT
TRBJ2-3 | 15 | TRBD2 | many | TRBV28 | CASSLAGANTDTQYF | TGTGCCAGCAGTCTAGCGGGGGCCAACACAGATACGCAGTATTTT
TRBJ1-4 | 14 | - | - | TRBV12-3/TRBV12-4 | CASSPTRGTRKLFF | TGTGCCAGCAGTCCGACCCGAGGGACACGGAAACTGTTTTTT
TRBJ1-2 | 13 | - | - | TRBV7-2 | CASSLNPGYGYTF | TGTGCCAGCAGCTTAAATCCGGGCTATGGCTACACCTTC
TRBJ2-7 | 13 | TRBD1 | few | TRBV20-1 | CSARDRATYEQYF | TGCAGTGCGCGGGACAGGGCAACCTACGAGCAGTACTTC
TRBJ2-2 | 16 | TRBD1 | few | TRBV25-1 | CASSKTLGQGDGELFF | TGTGCCAGCAGTAAGACGTTGGGACAGGGGGACGGGGAGCTGTTTTTT
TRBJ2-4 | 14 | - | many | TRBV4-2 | CASSSREAKNIQYF | TGTGCCAGCTCAAGCAGAGAAGCCAAAAACATTCAGTACTTC
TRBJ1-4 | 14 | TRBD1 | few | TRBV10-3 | CAIRPGQDNEKLFF | TGTGCCATCAGACCGGGACAGGACAATGAAAAACTGTTTTTT
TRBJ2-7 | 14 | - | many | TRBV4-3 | CASSRAGSVYEQYF | TGCGCCAGCAGCCGGGCAGGGTCGGTCTACGAGCAGTACTTC
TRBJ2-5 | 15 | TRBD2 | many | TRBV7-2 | CASRWGTSLQETQYF | TGTGCCAGCAGGTGGGGGACTAGCCTACAAGAGACCCAGTACTTC
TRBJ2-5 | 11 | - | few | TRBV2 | CASSEEETQYF | TGTGCCAGCAGTGAAGAGGAGACCCAGTACTTC
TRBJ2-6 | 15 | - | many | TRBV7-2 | CASSLDFSGANVLTF | TGTGCCAGCAGCTTAGACTTTTCAGGGGCCAACGTCCTGACTTTC
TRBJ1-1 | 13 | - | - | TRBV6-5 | CASSYSGQGEAFF | TGTGCCAGCAGTTACTCGGGGCAGGGTGAAGCTTTCTTT
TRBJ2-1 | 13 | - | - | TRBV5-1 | CASSLGNDEEQFF | TGCGCCAGCAGCTTGGGGAATGACGAGGAGCAGTTCTTC
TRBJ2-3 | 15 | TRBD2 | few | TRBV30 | CAWHSGETQIDTQYF | TGTGCCTGGCATAGCGGGGAAACCCAAATAGATACGCAGTATTTT
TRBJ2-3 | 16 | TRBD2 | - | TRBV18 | CASSPSGGGSTDTQYF | TGTGCCAGCTCACCCTCCGGCGGGGGAAGCACAGATACGCAGTATTTT
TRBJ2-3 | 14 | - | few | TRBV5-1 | CASSLRTGADTQYF | TGCGCCAGCAGCTTGCGTACGGGGGCAGATACGCAGTATTTT
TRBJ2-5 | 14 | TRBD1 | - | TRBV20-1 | CSARSWTGLETQYF | TGCAGTGCTAGATCCTGGACAGGGCTAGAGACCCAGTACTTC
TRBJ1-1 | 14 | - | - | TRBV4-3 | CASSRRGRNTEAFF | TGCGCCAGCAGCCGGCGGGGCCGGAACACTGAAGCTTTCTTT
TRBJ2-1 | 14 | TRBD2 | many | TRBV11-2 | CASSMTSIRNEQFF | TGTGCCAGCAGCATGACTAGCATTCGGAATGAGCAGTTCTTC
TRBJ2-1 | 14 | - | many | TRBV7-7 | CASSLAAGLNEQFF | TGTGCTAGCAGCTTAGCAGCCGGGCTCAATGAGCAGTTCTTC
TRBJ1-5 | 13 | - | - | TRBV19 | CATHPGGNQPQHF | TGTGCCACCCATCCCGGGGGGAATCAGCCCCAGCATTTT
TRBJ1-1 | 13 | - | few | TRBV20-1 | CSAIEGGPRLAFF | TGCAGTGCTATAGAAGGCGGGCCGCGCCTGGCTTTCTTT
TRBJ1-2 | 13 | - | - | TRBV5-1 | CASSLDSGYGYTF | TGCGCCAGCAGCTTGGATTCCGGCTATGGCTACACCTTC